The sequence of this TCR beta chain was determined in a study of regulatory T cells in long-lasting Graves disease. Study-wide context: Newly diagnosed Graves' patients had taken antithyroid drugs under 3 months.

The germline V and J ends were trimmed by 6 bases and 5 bases, with 16 bases remaining between them. Looked up from germline, CDR1 is SGHAT and CDR2 is FQNNGV. The CDR3 is 14 residues long. Time point reported: newly diagnosed GD, antithyroid drugs for less than 3 months. RNA extracted from PBMCs served as the sequencing template. Each patient gave roughly 10 milliliters of EDTA-anticoagulated peripheral blood. There are a few counts of this clonotype. Its cognate antigen is unknown. Whole-study results and caveats: TRBV28, TRBJ1-2 and TRBJ2-5 were segments that persistent disease favored.

CDR3 regions were amplified by Arm-PCR using iRepertoire HTBI primers to build TCR beta libraries. TCRdb re-called the multiplex PCR reads with MiXCR, one entry per CDR3 protein. The data show 500,000 to 700,000 distinct CDR3 sequences, 15% to 20% seen once. This same sample was also taken into another study, of T cells in Graves' hyperthyroidism and ophthalmopathy. That paper states: The study used the HTBI primer set for a first-round RT-PCR of the TCR CDR3.

The material was peripheral blood mononuclear cells (PBMCs), obtained at new diagnosis, from a patient treated with antithyroid drugs. The sequence was obtained from a woman in her twenties or thirties with Graves disease. The chain couples TRBV11-2 to TRBJ1-1; D is possibly TRBD1 (5 bases). The CDR3 nucleotides are TGTGCCAGCAGTTCCCAGGGTCGGGGTACTGAAGCTTTCTTT. Translating gives CASSSQGRGTEAFF.